This T cell receptor (beta chain) comes out of a study of OX40 agonist ivuxolimab in advanced cancers. Findings of the study overall: Those patients achieving a partial response at 0.1-3.0 mg/kg showed among the lowest clonal expansion.

Here immunoSEQ multiplex PCR was the method, and the copy in TCRdb shows in-frame clones only, minus some. Of more than 40,000 clones listed, 84% are singletons. Concerning this clone itself: What it binds is unknown.

The CDR3 consists of 13 residues. Germline values: CDR1 MNHEY, CDR2 SMNVEV (reference sequence). With V trimmed by 6 bases and J by 2 bases, 3 bases remained unmatched. The chain employs TRBV27 and TRBJ1-2; 7 bases fit TRBD1. The clonotype comes from an adult with an advanced solid tumor such as melanoma, head and neck, liver or kidney cancer. The sample here was CD4+ or CD8+ T cells sorted from blood, taken in a trial of the OX40 agonist ivuxolimab. The CDR3 region has the DNA TGTGCCAGCAGCAAGGGACAGAACTATGGCTACACCTTC. It encodes CASSKGQNYGYTF.